This record looks at one TCR beta chain sequence and its context. This may be a read error, as it is one base from a much larger clone. The sample originates from a study of tumor-infiltrating lymphocytes in primary liver carcinoma. Overall study: Recorded tumor stage was T1-T3 N0M0, with diameters of roughly 4.2 to 11 cm. There were roughly 3.5 to 7.5 million productive TCRbeta reads per sample, a yield similar across tissue types.

Total RNA (roughly 530 ng) served as template for TCR beta cDNA synthesis primed by a constant-region primer. Employing slightly modified ARM-PCR, three nested multiplex PCR rounds were run, and these gave rise to the TCR beta libraries. PCR rounds one and two used TRBV1-TRBV30 forward primers with a C-beta reverse primer for approximately 11 cycles each. TCRdb ran MiXCR on the multiplex PCR reads and lists one entry per CDR3 protein. Of about 130,000 distinct CDR3 sequences detected, 50% to 80% appear once; the ten largest clones hold roughly 8%. Both RNA and DNA were isolated together from about 19-30 mg of bulk tissue that had not been sorted. Five separate regions were sampled from each tumor. V dropped 5 bases and J dropped 3 bases, with 13 bases sitting between them. Germline V gives CDR1 SEHNR, CDR2 FQNEAQ (reference sequence). The CDR3 totals 14 residues.

The sequenced sample was liver tumor tissue from sampling region 3. Subset of the sample: tumor region T3, left-lateral pole. This clonotype originated in a woman aged 55-70 years with primary liver carcinoma and hepatitis B virus infection. The rearrangement joins TRBV7-9 to TRBJ1-1, with no clear D. This CDR3 reads CASSGVTVDTEAFF. The CDR3 bases are TGTGCCAGCAGCGGGGTAACAGTGGACACTGAAGCTTTCTTT.